This paragraph reports one T cell receptor beta chain. These data are taken from a study of neurological immune-mediated disorders. TCRdb re-derived calls from the 5' RACE reads in MiXCR, one entry per CDR3 protein. This repertoire shows 60,000 to 70,000 distinct CDR3 sequences, about 5% found once; its top ten account for roughly 5%. Germline V CDR1 and CDR2: SGHDN, FVKESK. J lost 7 bases, V lost 2 bases, and 7 bases had no gene match. The CDR3 has 15 amino acids. This clonotype originated in a human donor with multiple sclerosis. The donor label of this sample is uncertain. The chain joins TRBV14 to TRBJ2-7; 11 bases agree with TRBD2. The sequenced material came from PBMCs. The CDR3 DNA reads TGTGCCAGCAGCCAATTTAGCGGGGGGGCCAGGGAGCAGTACTTC. This translates into CASSQFSGGAREQYF. The variable domain in full, with the rest retrieved from reference TRBV14 and TRBJ2-7, is EAGVTQFPSHSVIEKGQTVTLRCDPISGHDNLYWYRRVMGKEIKFLLHFVKESKQDESGMPNNRFLAERTGGTYSTLKVQPAELEDSGVYFCASSQFSGGAREQYFGPGTRLTVT.